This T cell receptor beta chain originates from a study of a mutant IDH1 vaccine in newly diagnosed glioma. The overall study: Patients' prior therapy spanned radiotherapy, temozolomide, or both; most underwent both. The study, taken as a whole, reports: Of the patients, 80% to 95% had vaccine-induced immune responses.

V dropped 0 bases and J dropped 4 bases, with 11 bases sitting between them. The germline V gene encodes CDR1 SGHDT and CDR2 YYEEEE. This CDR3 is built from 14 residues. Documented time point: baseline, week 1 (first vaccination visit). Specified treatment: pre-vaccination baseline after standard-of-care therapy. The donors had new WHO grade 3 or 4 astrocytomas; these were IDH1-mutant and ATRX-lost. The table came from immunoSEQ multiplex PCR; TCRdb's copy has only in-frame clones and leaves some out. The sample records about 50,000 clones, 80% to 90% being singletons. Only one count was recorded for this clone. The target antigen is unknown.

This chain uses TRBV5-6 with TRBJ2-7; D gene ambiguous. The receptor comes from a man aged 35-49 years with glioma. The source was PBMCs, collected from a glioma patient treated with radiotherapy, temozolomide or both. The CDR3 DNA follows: TGTGCCAGCAGCTTGGGTGGGATTCAATACGAGCAGTACTTC. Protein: CASSLGGIQYEQYF.